This T cell receptor beta chain is drawn from a study of shared clonotypes between healthy human individuals. Some clones are missing from TCRdb's copy, which holds only in-frame ones; the method was immunoSEQ multiplex PCR. Of more than 2,000,000 clones listed, over 90% are singletons. Germline CDR1 and CDR2: SGHDT and YYEEEE. The CDR3 totals 17 residues. Trimming cost V 2 bases and J 5 bases, with 21 bases left between them. The chain joins TRBV5-6 to TRBJ2-3; possibly TRBD1 for D (5 bases). This clonotype was sampled from a young man in good health. Some clones in this sample may be carry-over from other donors' samples. What was sequenced was naive CD4+ T cells from PBMCs. Subset meaning: CD45RA+ positively selected. CDR3: CASSLDPLGEERDTQYF. CDR3 nucleotide sequence: TGTGCCAGCAGCTTAGACCCGCTAGGGGAAGAAAGAGATACGCAGTATTTT.